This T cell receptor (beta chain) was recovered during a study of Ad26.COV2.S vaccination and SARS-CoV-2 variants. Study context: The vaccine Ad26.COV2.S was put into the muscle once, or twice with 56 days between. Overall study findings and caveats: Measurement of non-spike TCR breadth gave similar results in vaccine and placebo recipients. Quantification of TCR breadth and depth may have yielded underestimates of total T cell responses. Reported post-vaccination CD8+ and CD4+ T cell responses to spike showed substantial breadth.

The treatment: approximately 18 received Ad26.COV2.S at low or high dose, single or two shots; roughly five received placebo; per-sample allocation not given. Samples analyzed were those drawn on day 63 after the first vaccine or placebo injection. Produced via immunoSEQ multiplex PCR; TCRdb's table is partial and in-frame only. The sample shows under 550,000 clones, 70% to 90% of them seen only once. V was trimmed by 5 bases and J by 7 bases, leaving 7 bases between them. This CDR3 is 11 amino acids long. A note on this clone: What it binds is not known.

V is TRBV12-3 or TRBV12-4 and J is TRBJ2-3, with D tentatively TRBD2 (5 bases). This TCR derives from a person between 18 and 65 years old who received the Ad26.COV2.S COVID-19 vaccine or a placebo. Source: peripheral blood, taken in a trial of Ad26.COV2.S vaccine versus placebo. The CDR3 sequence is CASSAGNTQYF. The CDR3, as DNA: TGTGCCAGCAGTGCCGGGAATACGCAGTATTTT.